This T cell receptor (beta chain) was identified in a study of T cell repertoires in cytomegalovirus infection. TCRdb used MiXCR to reprocess the reads, holding one entry per CDR3 protein. The table has some 920,000 distinct CDR3 sequences, approximately 30% seen once. Findings and caveats of the study: What dominated the ex vivo response were HLA-C-restricted CMV-specific TCR beta clonotypes.

Remarks on this clonotype: Antigen specificity is unknown.

Sequenced here: cultured CD8+ T cells from PBMCs, sampled from culture after CMV antigen stimulation. The clonotype comes from a human donor in good health (CMV status not recorded). Some clones in this sample may be carry-over from other donors' samples.

The CDR3 is CASYLVPGAVLTF. The DNA of the CDR3 is TGTGCCAGTTACCTCGTGCCGGGAGCCGTCCTGACTTTC. V usage is TRBV6-6 and J usage is TRBJ2-6, with D perhaps TRBD2 (6 bases). Germline CDR1 reads MNHNY; CDR2 reads SVGAGI (reference sequence). Trimming shortened V by 9 bases and J by 12 bases, and 18 bases separated the two germline ends. The length of the CDR3 is 13 residues.